The source of this T cell receptor (beta chain) is a study of blood T cell repertoires in COVID-19. Across the whole study: Researchers got acute and convalescent COVID-19 samples from the United States, Italy and Spain. The cDNA or gDNA used as material had been derived from T cells, B-cell-depleted T cells, or PBMCs.

Methods used by the authors: Amplified reference gene primers provided the basis for estimating nucleated cell counts. Assay used: immunoSEQ multiplex PCR; TCRdb lists only in-frame clones, some missing. Clone size and V and J calls were adopted from that table, with D and trimming inferred from the DNA. In the table there are under 300,000 clones, approximately 80% of which are singletons. The material sequenced was peripheral blood. This clonotype originated in a woman aged 40 to 55 with active or convalescent COVID-19.

As DNA, the CDR3 is TGCGCCAGCAGCCAACAGGGTTACGGGAACACCATATATTTT. Its protein is CASSQQGYGNTIYF. J is TRBJ1-3 and V is TRBV4-1, with TRBD1 as a possible D gene (5 bases). The CDR3 contains 14 residues. Deletions cut 2 bases from V and 7 bases from J, with 12 bases between. Germline CDR1 reads MGHRA; CDR2 reads YSYEKL.